The 10 T cell receptor beta chains given below trace back to one sample, sequenced in a study of blood T cell repertoires in COVID-19. The method was immunoSEQ multiplex PCR; TCRdb's version includes in-frame clones alone and lacks a portion of them. Among 150,000 to 200,000 clones listed, around 80% were seen once. Sequenced input: PBMCs or T cells enriched from blood (not recorded which). The receptors were sampled from a man in his fifties or sixties who had recovered from COVID-19.

The gene calls are TRBV7-9 and TRBJ1-2; 7 bases fit TRBD1. This CDR3 region has 17 residues. Germline V lookup: CDR1 SEHNR, CDR2 FQNEAQ (reference sequence). With V trimmed by 2 bases and J by 5 bases, 14 bases remained unmatched. In nucleotides, the CDR3 is TGTGCCAGCAGCTTAAGTTTGAAGGGGGACAGCTCTTATGGCTACACCTTC. Protein product: CASSLSLKGDSSYGYTF.

The chain links TRBV18 to TRBJ2-6, with D possibly TRBD1 on 5 matching bases. Trimming stripped 3 bases from V and 0 bases from J, with 18 bases between. From germline, CDR1 is KGHSH and CDR2 LQKENI. CDR3 length: 19 residues. This CDR3 is CASSPQGVFLSSGANVLTF. CDR3 sequence (DNA): TGTGCCAGCTCACCGCAAGGGGTTTTCCTCAGCTCTGGGGCCAACGTCCTGACTTTC.

With respect to this clone: At the DNA level, this CDR3 is encoded by other sequences in the same sample as well. The rearrangement uses TRBV27 and TRBJ2-7; 10 nucleotides line up with TRBD2. This CDR3 has 13 amino acids. The ends lost 3 bases at V and 4 bases at J; junction bases unmatched: 0. Germline V gives CDR1 MNHEY, CDR2 SMNVEV (reference sequence). The CDR3 DNA is TGTGCCAGCAGTTTGGGACTAGCGTACGAGCAGTACTTC. It yields the protein CASSLGLAYEQYF.

In its sample, this clone was seen many times. The chain links TRBV4-2 to TRBJ1-5, with 7 bases identical to TRBD1. Germline V gives CDR1 LGHNA, CDR2 YNFKEQ. V lost 0 bases and J lost 5; bases outside the gene matches: 4. The CDR3 consists of 15 residues. The CDR3 reads CASSQDPQGYQPQHF. The DNA for the CDR3 is TGTGCCAGCAGCCAAGATCCACAGGGGTATCAGCCCCAGCATTTT.

DNA for the CDR3: TGTGCCAGTATCCGCAGGGACACCGGGGAGCTGTTTTTT. Its protein product is CASIRRDTGELFF. The rearrangement uses TRBV19 and TRBJ2-2, with a weak D call TRBD1 (5 bases). Trimming removed 7 bases at V and 3 bases at J, with 9 bases between. There are 13 residues in the CDR3. Germline V gene sequence: CDR1 LNHDA, CDR2 SQIVND (reference sequence).

This chain links TRBV15 with TRBJ1-2; possibly TRBD1 for D (6 bases). This CDR3 comprises 14 residues. Germline loops: CDR1 LNHNV, CDR2 YYDKDF (reference sequence). Trimming removed 0 bases at V and 4 bases at J, with 9 bases between. Here the CDR3 reads CATSRDRGSYGYTF. As DNA, the CDR3 is TGTGCCACCAGCAGAGATAGGGGGTCCTATGGCTACACCTTC.

The chain links TRBV30 to TRBJ1-1, with D maybe TRBD1 (5 bases). The germline CDR1 and CDR2 sequences are GTSNPN and SVGIG (reference sequence). This CDR3 spans 8 amino acids. The CDR3 DNA reads as TGTTTCAGGTGGGGCCCCTTCTTT. This codes for CFRWGPFF.

The chain employs TRBV5-1 and TRBJ2-5; D remains unclear. Trimming removed 0 bases at V and 1 base at J, with 7 bases between. This CDR3 has 14 amino acids. CDR1 SGHRS and CDR2 YFSETQ come from the germline V gene. DNA of the CDR3: TGCGCCAGCAGCTTGGGGGCTTTCCAAGAGACCCAGTACTTC. It encodes CASSLGAFQETQYF.

The rearrangement joins TRBV19 to TRBJ2-5; 8 positions match TRBD2. The J segment lost 5 bases and the V segment lost 5 bases, leaving 7 bases of the junction unmatched. The CDR3 has 14 amino acids. Germline-derived CDR1 and CDR2 are LNHDA and SQIVND (reference sequence). CDR3 sequence: CASSARGGVETQYF. CDR3 nucleotide sequence: TGTGCCAGTAGTGCACGGGGGGGCGTGGAGACCCAGTACTTC.

In its sample, this clone was seen once. V and J are TRBV5-1 and TRBJ1-5; D not certain. Germline assignment: CDR1 SGHRS and CDR2 YFSETQ. The CDR3 totals 14 residues. V lost 1 base, J lost 6 bases, and 11 bases lay in between. The CDR3 loop is CASSLTGHPQPQHF. DNA for the CDR3: TGCGCCAGCAGCTTGACGGGTCATCCTCAGCCCCAGCATTTT.